These T cell receptor beta chains were read from a single sample in a study of neurological immune-mediated disorders. Via MiXCR, TCRdb re-called the 5' RACE reads, giving one row per CDR3 protein. The table lists tens of thousands of distinct CDR3 sequences, less than 8.5% of them singletons, with roughly 4.5% in the top ten. Sequencing input: PBMCs. These receptors were taken from a woman aged 40 to 49 in good health. CDR3s include the opening cysteine and the closing phenylalanine or tryptophan. A D gene is named only where the DNA matches it firmly. For some rows the clone size is stated as once, few or many, or as a class when expanded; others skip it.

size	V	D	J	DNA	CDR3
many	TRBV4-2	-	TRBJ2-5	TGTGCCAGCAGCCAAGGTTTAACTTTAGGGACGGCCCAAGAGACCCAGTACTTC	CASSQGLTLGTAQETQYF
many	TRBV29-1	-	TRBJ2-7	TGCAGCGTCTCGTGGGGGTCCGAGCAGTACTTC	CSVSWGSEQYF
few	TRBV20-1	-	TRBJ2-3	TGCAGTGCATCCGGGACACCAAGCACAGATACGCAGTATTTT	CSASGTPSTDTQYF
many	TRBV7-9	-	TRBJ1-1	TGTGCCAGCAGCTTAGGCAGGGTCGCTGAAGCTTTCTTT	CASSLGRVAEAFF
many	TRBV11-2	TRBD2	TRBJ2-3	TGTGCCAGCAGCTTAGAACTAGCGGGGCCCACAGATACGCAGTATTTT	CASSLELAGPTDTQYF
many	TRBV7-9	-	TRBJ2-1	TGTGCCAGCCAAAGCGGTTACAATGAGCAGTTCTTC	CASQSGYNEQFF
many	TRBV7-2	-	TRBJ2-2	TGTGCCAGCAGCCCCAGGGGACTCGACACCGGGGAGCTGTTTTTT	CASSPRGLDTGELFF
many	TRBV5-1	TRBD2	TRBJ2-1	TGCGCCAGCAGCTTGGCCCTTGGGGAGGGCAATGAGCAGTTCTTC	CASSLALGEGNEQFF
many	TRBV2	-	TRBJ2-5	TGTGCCAGCACGGGACCCGGGGGAGAGACCCAGTACTTC	CASTGPGGETQYF
many	TRBV4-1	-	TRBJ2-5	TGCGCCAGCAGCCAAGAATGGGGGGCGCGGGAGACCCAGTACTTC	CASSQEWGARETQYF
many	TRBV6-5	TRBD1	TRBJ1-1	TGTGCCAGCAGTTTAGACAGGGGAGGTACTGAAGCTTTCTTT	CASSLDRGGTEAFF
many	TRBV5-1	-	TRBJ2-5	TGCGCCAGCAGCTTGGGAGATAGCGGACTTACAGAGACCCAGTACTTC	CASSLGDSGLTETQYF
many	TRBV5-1	-	TRBJ2-5	TGCGCCAGCAGCCGGGGACTTTCTCTAGAGACCCAGTACTTC	CASSRGLSLETQYF
many	TRBV5-5	-	TRBJ1-1	TGTGCCAGCAGCTTGCCTGAGAGGCTCAGTCACACTGAAGCTTTCTTT	CASSLPERLSHTEAFF
many	TRBV7-9	-	TRBJ2-1	TGTGCCAGCAGCTCCGGACTCGCCCAAACCTACAATGAGCAGTTCTTC	CASSSGLAQTYNEQFF
many	TRBV30	-	TRBJ1-1	TGTGCCTGGAGTGTACCTCTTCGGATCGGAGCTTTCTTT	CAWSVPLRIGAFF
many	TRBV5-1	TRBD2	TRBJ2-2	TGCGCCAGCAGCGCAGGACTAGCGGGAGACACCGGGGAGCTGTTTTTT	CASSAGLAGDTGELFF
many	TRBV5-1	TRBD1	TRBJ1-1	TGCGCCAGCAGCTTGGCATTTGACAGGGGGCACACTGAAGCTTTCTTT	CASSLAFDRGHTEAFF
many	TRBV9	-	TRBJ1-1	TGTGCCAGCAGCGCAGGGAGAACTGAAGCTTTCTTT	CASSAGRTEAFF
many	TRBV5-1	TRBD1	TRBJ2-3	TGCGCCAGCCACTTCCGCAGCAGGGGGTGGGCTAGCACAGATACGCAGTATTTT	CASHFRSRGWASTDTQYF
many	TRBV7-9	TRBD2	TRBJ2-1	TGTGCCAGCAGCGCTCGTCGGTGGACTAGCGGGAGGGGCAATGAGCAGTTCTTC	CASSARRWTSGRGNEQFF
few	TRBV9	-	TRBJ1-6	TGTGCCAGCAGCGGAGAAGACCCTCAGGGCTCCTATAATTCACCCCTCCACTTT	CASSGEDPQGSYNSPLHF
many	TRBV4-2	-	TRBJ2-1	TGTGCCAGCAGCCAAGGGTCCAGGGGACCTTACAATGAGCAGTTCTTC	CASSQGSRGPYNEQFF
many	TRBV11-2	-	TRBJ2-2	TGTGCCAGCAGCTTAGTCCCAGGGAGTCTGGCCGGGGAGCTGTTTTTT	CASSLVPGSLAGELFF
many	TRBV20-1	TRBD2	TRBJ2-1	TGCAGTGCTAGAGATTACGAAGCTAGCGGGAGTTTGAGGAATGAGCAGTTCTTC	CSARDYEASGSLRNEQFF
many	TRBV5-5	-	TRBJ1-5	TGTGCCAGCAGCTTGTACAACCATAGCAATCAGCCCCAGCATTTT	CASSLYNHSNQPQHF
many	TRBV20-1	-	TRBJ1-2	TGCAGTGCTAAAATTTGGGGACGGGGCTACACCTTC	CSAKIWGRGYTF
many	TRBV6-1	-	TRBJ1-4	TGTGCCAGCCGGGGGCCAGGGAGCGAAAAACTGTTTTTT	CASRGPGSEKLFF
many	TRBV20-1	-	TRBJ2-2	TGCAGTGCTAGAGACCGGATGAGCGGGGAGCTGTTTTTT	CSARDRMSGELFF
many	TRBV10-3	-	TRBJ2-6	TGTGCCATCAGTGGGGGTGGGGCCAACGTCCTGACTTTC	CAISGGGANVLTF
many	TRBV28	TRBD2	TRBJ2-1	TGTGCCAGCAGTTCAAGAGCGGGATCGTGGAACAATGAGCAGTTCTTC	CASSSRAGSWNNEQFF
many	TRBV20-1	TRBD2	TRBJ2-3	TGCAGTGCTAAGCGGGGGGGCTTCGAAGATACGCAGTATTTT	CSAKRGGFEDTQYF
many	TRBV12-3/TRBV12-4	TRBD1	TRBJ1-2	TGTGCCAGCAGTCGTGACAGGGGGGCAGGCTACACCTTC	CASSRDRGAGYTF
many	TRBV7-3	-	TRBJ2-5	TGTGCCAGCAGCTTATCGGGCAGGGAAGAGACCCAGTACTTC	CASSLSGREETQYF
few	TRBV18	TRBD1	TRBJ1-4	TGTGCCAGCTCACCGACTAGAGGGACAGGGGGTTCAACTAATGAAAAACTGTTTTTT	CASSPTRGTGGSTNEKLFF
many	TRBV6-5	TRBD1	TRBJ1-2	TGTGCCAGCAGTTACTCGAGGACAGGGGGCAACTATGGCTACACCTTC	CASSYSRTGGNYGYTF
many	TRBV10-3	-	TRBJ1-1	TGTGCCATCAGTGAGGGGTCCTATATGAACACTGAAGCTTTCTTT	CAISEGSYMNTEAFF
many	TRBV20-1	-	TRBJ2-1	TGCAGTGCGAGCCCCACGGCCAGGCGAGGAACCTACAATGAGCAGTTCTTC	CSASPTARRGTYNEQFF
few	TRBV5-1	TRBD1	TRBJ1-1	TGCGCCAGCAGCTCGGGGACAGGGGAAACTGAAGCTTTCTTT	CASSSGTGETEAFF
many	TRBV2	TRBD1	TRBJ1-3	TGTGCCAGCAGTTACAGGGGGTCTGGAAACACCATATATTTT	CASSYRGSGNTIYF
-	TRBV5-1	TRBD1	TRBJ1-6	TGCGCCAGCAGCCGGACAGGGGGTAATCAACCCCTCCACTTT	CASSRTGGNQPLHF
many	TRBV29-1	TRBD1	TRBJ2-1	TGCAGCGTCGGGACAGTTTTTAATGAGCAGTTCTTC	CSVGTVFNEQFF
many	TRBV25-1	TRBD1	TRBJ2-5	TGTGCCAGCAGTGCGGACAGGGGTTGGGAGACCCAGTACTTC	CASSADRGWETQYF
-	TRBV19	-	TRBJ1-5	TGTGCCAGTAGTATCGTGTTGGGGGTCAATCAGCCCCAGCATTTT	CASSIVLGVNQPQHF
many	TRBV5-5	TRBD1	TRBJ2-1	TGTGCCAGCAACCGGGACAGGGGGCATGAGCAGTTCTTC	CASNRDRGHEQFF
few	TRBV7-3	-	TRBJ2-7	TGTGCCAGCAGCTTAACAGGTGGAGGAGGCGAGCAGTACTTC	CASSLTGGGGEQYF
many	TRBV20-1	-	TRBJ2-6	TGCAGTGCCAGGAACGGATACGCTTACGCTGGGGCCAACGTCCTGACTTTC	CSARNGYAYAGANVLTF
many	TRBV18	-	TRBJ1-1	TGTGCCAGCTCCGATTGGGGGGGCTCTAACACTGAAGCTTTCTTT	CASSDWGGSNTEAFF
many	TRBV11-2	TRBD1	TRBJ2-7	TGTGCCAGCAGCCTTTCCGGGACAGCTTCCTACGAGCAGTACTTC	CASSLSGTASYEQYF
many	TRBV7-9	TRBD1	TRBJ1-2	TGTGCCAGCAGCCGAGGACAGGGCATGGACTATGGCTACACCTTC	CASSRGQGMDYGYTF
many	TRBV7-9	-	TRBJ1-1	TGTGCCAGCAGCCCCAGACAGAACACTGAAGCTTTCTTT	CASSPRQNTEAFF
many	TRBV9	TRBD1	TRBJ2-1	TGTGCCAGCAGCGAACAGGGGGCCCCCTACAATGAGCAGTTCTTC	CASSEQGAPYNEQFF
many	TRBV28	-	TRBJ2-7	TGTGCCAGCTTACCCCGGGGAGAAAACTACGAGCAGTACTTC	CASLPRGENYEQYF
many	TRBV29-1	TRBD1	TRBJ1-1	TGCAGCGTTGCAGGACCCAGGCCCCTAACAGGGGATAACACTGAAGCTTTCTTT	CSVAGPRPLTGDNTEAFF
many	TRBV2	-	TRBJ1-5	TGTGCCAGCAAAGGCAGGGGATATCAGCCCCAGCATTTT	CASKGRGYQPQHF
many	TRBV30	TRBD1	TRBJ2-3	TGTGCCTGCACGGGACAGGGGAGGACAGATACGCAGTATTTT	CACTGQGRTDTQYF
many	TRBV5-1	-	TRBJ2-5	TGCGCCAGCAGCTTGGTCCCAGGGACCGAGACCCAGTACTTC	CASSLVPGTETQYF
many	TRBV27	-	TRBJ2-6	TGTGCCAGCAGTCCACACGGAAGCTCTGGGGCCAACGTCCTGACTTTC	CASSPHGSSGANVLTF